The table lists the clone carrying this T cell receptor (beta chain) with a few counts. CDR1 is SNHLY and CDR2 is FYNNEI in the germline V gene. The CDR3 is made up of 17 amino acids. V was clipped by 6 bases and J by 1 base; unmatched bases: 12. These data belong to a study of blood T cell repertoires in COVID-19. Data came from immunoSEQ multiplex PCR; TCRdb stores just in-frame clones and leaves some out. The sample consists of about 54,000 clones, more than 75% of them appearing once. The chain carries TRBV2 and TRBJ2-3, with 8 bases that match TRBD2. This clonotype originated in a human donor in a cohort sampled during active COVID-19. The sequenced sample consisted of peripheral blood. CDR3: CASSKTGLVLGTDTQYF. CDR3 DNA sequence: TGTGCCAGCAGCAAGACGGGACTAGTGCTAGGCACAGATACGCAGTATTTT.